These 13 T cell receptor beta chains were sequenced from one sample in a study of shared clonotypes between healthy human individuals. Profiled with immunoSEQ multiplex PCR; TCRdb holds only in-frame clones, not every one. Of about 2.4 million clones listed, around nine tenths are singletons. Sequencing was done on a sample of naive CD4+ T cells sorted from blood. Subset denoted: CD45RA+ positively selected. Receptor source: a man between 18 and 29 years old in good health.

Turning to this clone: Additional DNA sequences in this sample encode the identical CDR3. The rearrangement uses TRBV18 and TRBJ2-1; 9 bases fit TRBD2. The CDR3 loop spans 16 amino acids. V lost 5 bases to trimming and J lost 1 base; unmatched junction nucleotides: 6. In germline, CDR1 is KGHSH, CDR2 LQKENI. The CDR3 spells CASSSLAGQSYNEQFF. CDR3 coding DNA: TGTGCCAGCTCATCCCTAGCGGGGCAATCCTACAATGAGCAGTTCTTC.

The chain couples TRBV27 to TRBJ2-6, with D uncertain. The CDR3 consists of 16 residues. CDR1 MNHEY and CDR2 SMNVEV come from the germline V gene (reference sequence). The germline V and J ends were trimmed by 2 bases and 0 bases, with 8 bases remaining between them. The CDR3 here is CASSLPPSSGANVLTF. CDR3 nucleotides: TGTGCCAGCAGTTTACCCCCTAGCTCTGGGGCCAACGTCCTGACTTTC.

This clone was detected only a few times. DNA of the CDR3: TGTGCCTGGGCCACAGGGGGATCCATTTACGAGCAGTACTTC. This translates into CAWATGGSIYEQYF. This chain uses TRBV30 with TRBJ2-7; 8 bases match TRBD1. This CDR3 region has 14 residues. Looked up from germline, CDR1 is GTSNPN and CDR2 is SVGIG (reference sequence). J was trimmed by 4 bases and V by 5 bases; bases with no gene match: 10. Variable domain in full (rest from reference TRBV30 and TRBJ2-7): SQTIHQWPATLVQPVGSPLSLECTVEGTSNPNLYWYRQAAGRGLQLLFYSVGIGQISSEVPQNLSASRPQDRQFILSSKKLLLSDSGFYLCAWATGGSIYEQYFGPGTRLTVT.

About this clone: Distinct nucleotide sequences in the sample also encode this CDR3. V and J are TRBV19 and TRBJ1-5; 7 bases align to TRBD1. The trim removed 5 bases at V and 7 bases at J, leaving 5 bases unmatched. CDR1 is LNHDA and CDR2 is SQIVND in the germline V gene (reference sequence). CDR3 length: 13 residues. In DNA form, the CDR3 reads TGTGCCAGTAGTCCAGACAGGGACCAGCCCCAGCATTTT. Translation: CASSPDRDQPQHF.

This clone occurred a few times. A junction boundary mismatches the germline segment, possibly from a read error. V is TRBV7-7 and J is TRBJ1-1; D uncertain. Germline CDR1 and CDR2: SSHAT and FNYEAQ (reference sequence). This CDR3 comprises 13 residues. The CDR3 DNA reads as TGTGCTAGCAGCTTAGACATGAACACTGAAGCTTTCTTT. Protein: CASSLDMNTEAFF.

This chain links TRBV5-1 with TRBJ1-2; the match to TRBD1 covers 7 bases. Germline CDR1 is SGHRS and CDR2 is YFSETQ. The CDR3 spans 16 residues. V lost 7 bases and J lost 3; bases outside the gene matches: 15. The CDR3 region has the DNA TGCGCCAGCTCCCCCTCCGGGACAGTATCCCACTATGGCTACACCTTC. Protein: CASSPSGTVSHYGYTF.

The chain uses TRBV7-2 and TRBJ1-5; D perhaps matches TRBD1 (5 bases). V lost 5 bases to trimming and J lost 6 bases, with 14 bases between them. Germline CDR1 is SGHTA and CDR2 is FQGNSA. CDR3 length: 14 amino acids. The CDR3 loop is CASSLTWGGQPQHF. DNA for the CDR3: TGTGCCAGCAGCCTGACTTGGGGGGGTCAGCCCCAGCATTTT.

Note on this clone: The identical CDR3 is also encoded by other nucleotide sequences in the sample. V usage is TRBV5-1 and J usage is TRBJ2-2; D not resolved. This CDR3 is built from 14 residues. Germline-derived CDR1 and CDR2 are SGHRS and YFSETQ. Trimming shortened V by 1 base and J by 1 base, and 5 bases separated the two germline ends. The CDR3 nucleotides read TGCGCCAGCAGCTTGTTAGGGAACACCGGGGAGCTGTTTTTT. Translated: CASSLLGNTGELFF.

This clone was recorded only once. The gene calls are TRBV30 and TRBJ1-3, with a weak D call TRBD1 (6 bases). Trimming pared 4 bases from V and 2 bases from J, leaving 9 bases between. Germline loops: CDR1 GTSNPN, CDR2 SVGIG (reference sequence). The CDR3 covers 13 residues. CDR3: CAWTGDAGNTIYF. In nucleotides, the CDR3 is TGTGCCTGGACAGGGGACGCTGGAAACACCATATATTTT. Based on the CDR3 plus reference TRBV30 and TRBJ1-3, the full variable domain is SQTIHQWPATLVQPVGSPLSLECTVEGTSNPNLYWYRQAAGRGLQLLFYSVGIGQISSEVPQNLSASRPQDRQFILSSKKLLLSDSGFYLCAWTGDAGNTIYFGEGSWLTVV.

The chain combines TRBV5-4 with TRBJ2-5, with 9 bases matching TRBD1. V was clipped by 2 bases and J by 5 bases; unmatched bases: 4. The CDR3 spans 14 residues. The germline CDR1 and CDR2 sequences are SGHNT and YYREEE (reference sequence). CDR3 protein: CASSFGGQGETQYF. CDR3 nucleotides: TGTGCCAGCAGCTTTGGCGGACAGGGGGAGACCCAGTACTTC.

The chain has TRBV7-2 and TRBJ1-3; tentatively, D is TRBD1 (5 bases). There are 16 residues in the CDR3. The ends were cut back, 4 bases at V and 4 bases at J, with 17 bases in the middle. Germline CDR1 and CDR2: SGHTA and FQGNSA. CDR3 residues: CASSSTSLGAGNTIYF. CDR3 nucleotides: TGTGCCAGCAGCTCCACATCCTTAGGGGCAGGAAACACCATATATTTT.

This sequence joins TRBV6-1 and TRBJ2-7, with 8 bases fitting TRBD2. Germline V gene lookup returns CDR1 MNHNS and CDR2 SASEGT. The CDR3 runs 14 residues. After removal of 10 bases from V and 4 bases from J, the junction contained 12 bases not matched to a gene. The CDR3 DNA reads TGTGCCACCCGAAGGGTGCGGGGGGTGTACGAGCAGTACTTC. Protein product: CATRRVRGVYEQYF.

V gene TRBV30 combines with J gene TRBJ2-7, with 12 bases aligning to TRBD1. After removal of 1 base from V and 4 bases from J, the junction contained 5 bases not matched to a gene. Per the germline V gene, CDR1 is GTSNPN and CDR2 is SVGIG (reference sequence). The CDR3 totals 15 residues. CDR3 loop: CAWSEKGQGAYEQYF. CDR3 sequence (DNA): TGTGCCTGGAGTGAAAAGGGACAGGGGGCGTACGAGCAGTACTTC.